The text below deals with one TCR beta chain. Its antigen is unknown. The CDR3 extends 3 residues past the end of the read, so its final part is completed from the germline J gene. The V gene's germline CDR1 is SGHRS and CDR2 YFSETQ. This CDR3 region has 15 residues. V dropped 1 base and J dropped 2 bases, with 13 bases sitting between them. These data come from a study of T cells in women clearing cervical HPV infection. Study overall: No precancer developed; the control's incident HPV16 infection cleared within 12 months.

Genomic DNA, averaging about 1,200 ng per sample, yielded TCR beta CDR3 via immunoSEQ. Measured with immunoSEQ multiplex PCR; TCRdb has only the in-frame clones, and not every one. Its table lists tens of thousands of clones. Findings and caveats of the study: Combining TCR richness with V gene abundances gave roughly 0.84 AUC. TRBV6-7 abundance was lower in cases than controls (approximately 0.11% versus 0.16%).

The chain combines TRBV5-1 with TRBJ2-7; D is possibly TRBD2 (7 bases). The sequenced material came from blood buffy coat. The TCR comes from a woman aged 18-70 years with a cervical HPV16 infection that either progressed to CIN3+ or cleared (not recorded which). Incomplete CDR3 DNA: TGCGCCAGCAGCTTGTGGGGGGGCCGAACCTACGAG. Translation: CASSLWGGRTYE. The entire CDR3 protein reads CASSLWGGRTYEQYF.